The rows below give T cell receptor beta chains drawn from one sample of a study of spatial heterogeneity in lung cancer. One entry per CDR3 protein results from TCRdb running MiXCR on the 5' RACE reads. The repertoire consists of under 35,000 distinct CDR3 sequences, with approximately 5.9% occurring once and the leading ten covering approximately 25%. The material sequenced was PBMCs, taken at follow-up. These receptors all come from a female donor with early-stage non-small cell lung cancer. Both conserved end residues are part of each CDR3. D genes are given only for firm matches.

TRBV7-2 14 TRBD1 CASSLRGRANEQFF
TRBV25-1 15 NA CASSEQVTYNSPLHF
TRBV12-3/TRBV12-4 13 NA CASSLTGTDTQYF
TRBV6-2/TRBV6-3 16 TRBD1 CASSYSPGGPTGELFF
TRBV7-2 17 NA CASSLAFSGPSTDTQYF
TRBV28 14 TRBD1 CASSSQSGDSRYTF
TRBV12-3/TRBV12-4 15 TRBD2 CASSFGGGVTGELFF
TRBV5-5 16 TRBD2 CASSGTSGGPYNEQFF
TRBV5-1 12 TRBD1 CASRYDRDEQYF
TRBV18 13 NA CASSPPAVYEQFF
TRBV20-1 13 TRBD2 CSAQTSGTDTQYF
TRBV20-1 15 TRBD1 CSARDQDRAGNTIYF
TRBV4-3 14 TRBD1 CASSAEDRGSKLFF
TRBV10-3 15 NA CAISESHATTDTQYF
TRBV3-1 15 NA CASSLSAGPQETQYF
TRBV4-2 14 TRBD1 CASSQDPGQGEAFF
TRBV29-1 12 NA CSVVGRGVEQYF
TRBV19 13 NA CASSMSTNNEQFF
TRBV3-1 16 NA CASSQGLSANTGELFF
TRBV7-2 15 TRBD2 CASSRTSGGNYEQYF
TRBV5-1 16 TRBD1 CASSYWMTGSNSPLHF
TRBV19 17 TRBD1 CASSEGQGIAGNQPQHF
TRBV20-1 12 NA CSAIREGREQYF
TRBV5-6 14 TRBD1 CASSHRGPGEKLFF
TRBV4-3 16 NA CASSQETGSLNTEAFF
TRBV7-3 15 TRBD2 CASGPSGGNTGELFF
TRBV9 15 NA CASSPLALPYNEQFF
TRBV6-2/TRBV6-3 13 NA CASSFRRDNEQFF
TRBV9 18 TRBD2 CASSVAGTSGRAPPKQFF
TRBV30 13 NA CAWSRDLYTEAFF
TRBV29-1 13 TRBD2 CSVGTSQTDTQYF
TRBV20-1 16 TRBD1 CSARDRGPKSTDTQYF
TRBV18 13 NA CASSPGGGETQYF
TRBV12-5 16 TRBD2 CASGSGSGRGYNEQFF